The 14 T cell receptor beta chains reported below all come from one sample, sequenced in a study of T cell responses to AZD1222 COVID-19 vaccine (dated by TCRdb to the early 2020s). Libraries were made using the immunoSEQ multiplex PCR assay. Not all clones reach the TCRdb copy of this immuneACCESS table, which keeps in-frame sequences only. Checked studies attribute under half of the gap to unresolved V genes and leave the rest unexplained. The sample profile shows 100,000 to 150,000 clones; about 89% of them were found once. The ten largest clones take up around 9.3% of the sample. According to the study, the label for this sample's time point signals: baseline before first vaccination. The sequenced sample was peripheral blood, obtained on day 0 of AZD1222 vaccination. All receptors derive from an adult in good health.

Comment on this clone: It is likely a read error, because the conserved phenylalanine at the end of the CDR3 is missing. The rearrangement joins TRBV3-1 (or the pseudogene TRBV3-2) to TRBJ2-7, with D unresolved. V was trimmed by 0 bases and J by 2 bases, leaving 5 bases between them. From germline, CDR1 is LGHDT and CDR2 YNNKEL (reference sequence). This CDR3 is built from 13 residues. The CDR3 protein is CASSQDGPYEQYL. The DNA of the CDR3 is TGTGCCAGCAGCCAAGATGGACCCTACGAGCAGTACCTC.

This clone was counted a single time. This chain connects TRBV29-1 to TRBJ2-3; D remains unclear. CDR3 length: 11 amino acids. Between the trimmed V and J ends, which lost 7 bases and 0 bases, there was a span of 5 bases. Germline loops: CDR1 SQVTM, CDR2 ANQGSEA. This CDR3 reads CSGGSTDTQYF. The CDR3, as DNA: TGCAGCGGCGGTAGCACAGATACGCAGTATTTT.

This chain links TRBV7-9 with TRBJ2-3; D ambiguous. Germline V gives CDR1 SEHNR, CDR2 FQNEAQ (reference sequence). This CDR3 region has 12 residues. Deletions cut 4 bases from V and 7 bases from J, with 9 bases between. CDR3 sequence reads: CASSSDRNTQYF. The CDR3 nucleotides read TGTGCCAGCAGCTCAGACCGCAATACGCAGTATTTT. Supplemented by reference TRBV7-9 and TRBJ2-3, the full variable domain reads DTGVSQNPRHKITKRGQNVTFRCDPISEHNRLYWYRQTLGQGPEFLTYFQNEAQLEKSRLLSDRFSAERPKGSFSTLEIQRTEQGDSAMYLCASSSDRNTQYFGPGTRLTVL.

The CDR3 DNA reads as TGTGCCAGCAGCTTAAACACGGGGCAGGGGGAGACCCAGTACTTC. It specifies CASSLNTGQGETQYF. The rearrangement joins TRBV7-8 to TRBJ2-5, with D perhaps matching TRBD1 (6 bases). V lost 2 bases and J lost 5, with 15 bases in between. CDR1 SGHVS and CDR2 FQNEAQ come from the germline V gene. The CDR3 runs to 15 residues.

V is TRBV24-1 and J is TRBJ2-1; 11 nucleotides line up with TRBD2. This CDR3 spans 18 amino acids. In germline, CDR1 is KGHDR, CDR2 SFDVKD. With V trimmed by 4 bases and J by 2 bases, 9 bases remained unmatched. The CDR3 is CATSDPASGGTTYNEQFF. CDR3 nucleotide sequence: TGTGCCACCAGTGACCCGGCTAGCGGGGGGACAACCTACAATGAGCAGTTCTTC.

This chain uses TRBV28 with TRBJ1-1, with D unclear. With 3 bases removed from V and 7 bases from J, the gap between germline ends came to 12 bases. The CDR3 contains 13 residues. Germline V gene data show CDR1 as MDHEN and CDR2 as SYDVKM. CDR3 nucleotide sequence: TGTGCCAGCAGTTTTAACGGGAAGTATGAAGCTTTCTTT. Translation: CASSFNGKYEAFF.

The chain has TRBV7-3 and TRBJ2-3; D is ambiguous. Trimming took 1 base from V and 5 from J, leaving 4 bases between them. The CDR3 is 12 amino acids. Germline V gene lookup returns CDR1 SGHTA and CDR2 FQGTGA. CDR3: CASSLKEDTQYF. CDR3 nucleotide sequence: TGTGCCAGCAGCTTAAAGGAAGATACGCAGTATTTT.

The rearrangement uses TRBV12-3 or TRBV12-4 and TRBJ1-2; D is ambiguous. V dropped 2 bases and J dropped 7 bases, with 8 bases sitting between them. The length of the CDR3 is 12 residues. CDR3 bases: TGTGCCAGCAGTTTAAAAGGGTTTGGCTACACCTTC. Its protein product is CASSLKGFGYTF.

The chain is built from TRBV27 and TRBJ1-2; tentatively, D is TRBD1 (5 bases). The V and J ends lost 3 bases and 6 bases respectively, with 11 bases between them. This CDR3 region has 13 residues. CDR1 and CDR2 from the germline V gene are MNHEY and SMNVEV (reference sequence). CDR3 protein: CASSFGDGHGYTF. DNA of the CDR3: TGTGCCAGCAGTTTCGGGGACGGCCATGGCTACACCTTC.

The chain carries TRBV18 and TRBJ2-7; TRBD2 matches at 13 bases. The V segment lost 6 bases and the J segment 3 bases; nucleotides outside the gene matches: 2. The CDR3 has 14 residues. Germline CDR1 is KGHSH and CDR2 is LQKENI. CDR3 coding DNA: TGTGCCAGCTCCCGGACTAGCGGGAGCTACGAGCAGTACTTC. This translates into CASSRTSGSYEQYF.

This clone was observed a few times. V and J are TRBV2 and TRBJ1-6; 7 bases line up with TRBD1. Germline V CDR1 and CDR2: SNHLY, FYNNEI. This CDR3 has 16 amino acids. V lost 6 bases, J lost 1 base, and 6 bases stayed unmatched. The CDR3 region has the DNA TGTGCCAGCAGCAGACAGGGAACGTCCTATAATTCACCCCTCCACTTT. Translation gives CASSRQGTSYNSPLHF. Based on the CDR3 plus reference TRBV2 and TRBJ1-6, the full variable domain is EPEVTQTPSHQVTQMGQEVILRCVPISNHLYFYWYRQILGQKVEFLVSFYNNEISEKSEIFDDQFSVERPDGSNFTLKIRSTKLEDSAMYFCASSRQGTSYNSPLHFGNGTRLTVT.

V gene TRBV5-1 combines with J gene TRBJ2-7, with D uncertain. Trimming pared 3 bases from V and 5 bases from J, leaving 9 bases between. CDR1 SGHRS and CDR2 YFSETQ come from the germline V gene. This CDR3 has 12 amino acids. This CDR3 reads CASSSPKNEQYF. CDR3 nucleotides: TGCGCCAGCAGCTCCCCAAAAAACGAGCAGTACTTC.

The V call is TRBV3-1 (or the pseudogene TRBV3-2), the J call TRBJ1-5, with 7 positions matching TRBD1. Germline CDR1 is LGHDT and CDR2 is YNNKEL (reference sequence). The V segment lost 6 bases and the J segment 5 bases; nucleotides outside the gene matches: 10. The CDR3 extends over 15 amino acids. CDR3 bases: TGTGCCAGCAGACCTCTTTGGGACAGAGATCAGCCCCAGCATTTT. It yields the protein CASRPLWDRDQPQHF.

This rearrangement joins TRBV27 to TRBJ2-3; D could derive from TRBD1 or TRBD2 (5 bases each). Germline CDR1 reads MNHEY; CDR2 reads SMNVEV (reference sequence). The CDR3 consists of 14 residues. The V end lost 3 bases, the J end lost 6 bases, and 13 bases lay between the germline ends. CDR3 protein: CASSFGTRGDTQYF. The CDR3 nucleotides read TGTGCCAGCAGTTTTGGGACCCGAGGGGATACGCAGTATTTT.